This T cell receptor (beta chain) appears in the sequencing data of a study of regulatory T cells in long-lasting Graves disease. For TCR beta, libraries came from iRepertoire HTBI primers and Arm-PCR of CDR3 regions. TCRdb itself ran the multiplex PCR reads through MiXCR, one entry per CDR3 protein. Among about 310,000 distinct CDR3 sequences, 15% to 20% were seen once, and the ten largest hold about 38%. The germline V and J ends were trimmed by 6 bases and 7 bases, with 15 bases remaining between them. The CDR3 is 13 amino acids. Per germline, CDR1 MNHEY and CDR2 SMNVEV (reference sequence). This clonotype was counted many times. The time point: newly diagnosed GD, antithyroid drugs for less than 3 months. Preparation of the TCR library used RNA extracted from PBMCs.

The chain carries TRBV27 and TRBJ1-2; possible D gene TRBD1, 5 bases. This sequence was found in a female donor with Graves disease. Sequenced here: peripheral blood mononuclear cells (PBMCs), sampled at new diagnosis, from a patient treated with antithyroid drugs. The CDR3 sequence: CASSPGPRSGYTF. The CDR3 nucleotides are TGTGCCAGCAGCCCGGGACCTCGAAGTGGCTACACCTTC.